These 22 T cell receptor beta chains were all obtained from the same sample, sequenced in a study of blood T cell repertoires in COVID-19. Produced via immunoSEQ multiplex PCR; TCRdb's table is partial and in-frame only. Among 180,000 or so clones, approximately 84% were seen once, and the ten largest hold approximately 6.9%. Specimen: peripheral blood. These receptors were obtained from a human donor with acute or convalescent COVID-19. The donor label of this sample is uncertain.

This chain connects TRBV4-3 to TRBJ2-1; 8 bases align to TRBD2. Germline-derived CDR1 and CDR2 are LGHNA and YSLEER. J was trimmed by 0 bases and V by 0 bases; bases with no gene match: 4. This CDR3 comprises 17 residues. The CDR3 loop is CASSQEWSGSSYNEQFF. CDR3 DNA sequence: TGCGCCAGCAGCCAAGAGTGGAGCGGGAGCTCCTACAATGAGCAGTTCTTC.

The chain joins TRBV6-5 to TRBJ1-6; possible D gene TRBD1, 5 bases. The CDR3 has 15 residues. V was shortened by 5 bases and J by 8 bases, with 16 bases between the two germline ends. Germline CDR1 is MNHEY and CDR2 is SVGAGI. Here the CDR3 reads CASSTTGFAHSPLHF. CDR3 nucleotide sequence: TGTGCCAGCAGTACCACAGGTTTTGCTCATTCACCCCTCCACTTT.

The V and J genes are TRBV6-6 and TRBJ2-7; possible D gene TRBD2, 6 bases. Germline CDR1 MNHNY, CDR2 SVGAGI (reference sequence). The V and J ends lost 2 bases and 6 bases respectively, with 14 bases between them. The CDR3 runs to 14 residues. The CDR3 region has the DNA TGTGCCAGCAGTTACCCGGGTCAGGGAGGCGAGCAGTACTTC. It codes for CASSYPGQGGEQYF.

The V gene is TRBV9, the J gene TRBJ2-2, with TRBD2 as a possible D gene (5 bases). This CDR3 spans 16 amino acids. The V gene lost 4 bases and the J gene lost 0 bases, with 13 bases spanning the gap. Per the germline V gene, CDR1 is SGDLS and CDR2 is YYNGEE. Written as DNA, the CDR3 is TGTGCCAGCAGCCAGAGCGGCGCCACGAACACCGGGGAGCTGTTTTTT. Translating it yields CASSQSGATNTGELFF.

Points on this clone: Distinct nucleotide sequences in the sample also encode this CDR3. The rearrangement links TRBV24-1 to TRBJ1-5; TRBD1 matches at 9 bases. The germline gives CDR1 KGHDR, CDR2 SFDVKD. The CDR3 has 14 residues. V lost 7 bases and J lost 3; bases outside the gene matches: 3. Written as DNA, the CDR3 is TGTGCCACCAGGGGACAGGGAGACAATCAGCCCCAGCATTTT. Its translation: CATRGQGDNQPQHF.

The chain recombines TRBV20-1 with TRBJ1-5, with a weak D call TRBD1 (5 bases). Trimming took 3 bases from V and 4 from J, leaving 13 bases between them. The germline gives CDR1 DFQATT, CDR2 SNEGSKA (reference sequence). The CDR3 is 14 amino acids. The CDR3 here is CSASPGRGNQPQHF. Here the CDR3 DNA reads TGCAGTGCTAGTCCCGGGAGGGGAAATCAGCCCCAGCATTTT.

CDR3 residues: CATSEGGTSGLYEQYF. The CDR3 DNA is TGTGCCACCAGTGAGGGGGGGACTAGCGGCCTCTACGAGCAGTACTTC. The rearrangement links TRBV24-1 to TRBJ2-7; 11 bases agree with TRBD2. The length of the CDR3 is 16 residues. Per the germline V gene, CDR1 is KGHDR and CDR2 is SFDVKD. The junction had 7 bases not matched to a gene; V was cut back by 4 bases and J by 3 bases.

The chain combines TRBV6-5 with TRBJ2-7; the match to TRBD2 covers 11 bases. The CDR3 extends over 15 amino acids. V dropped 6 bases and J dropped 3; count of bases not matched to a gene: 7. Looked up from germline, CDR1 is MNHEY and CDR2 is SVGAGI. The CDR3 loop reads CASRDGTSGSYEQYF. The CDR3 DNA is TGTGCCAGCAGAGACGGGACTAGCGGAAGCTACGAGCAGTACTTC.

The chain recombines TRBV27 with TRBJ1-2, with TRBD1 matching 8 bases. Per germline, CDR1 MNHEY and CDR2 SMNVEV (reference sequence). The CDR3 consists of 14 residues. V lost 2 bases to trimming and J lost 7 bases; unmatched junction nucleotides: 6. CDR3 DNA sequence: TGTGCCAGCAGTTTAATCACAGGGGGGACTGGCTACACCTTC. It is translated as CASSLITGGTGYTF.

The genes are TRBV6-1 and TRBJ1-1, with TRBD1 matching over 9 bases. The V gene end was trimmed by 2 bases and the J gene end by 5 bases; junction bases not matched to a gene: 6. This CDR3 is built from 15 residues. Germline V CDR1 and CDR2: MNHNS, SASEGT. The CDR3 DNA sequence: TGTGCCAGCAGTGAATTGACAGGGGGATGGACTGAAGCTTTCTTT. Protein product: CASSELTGGWTEAFF.

This clone was seen more than once but under ten times. This rearrangement joins TRBV5-1 to TRBJ2-2, with D perhaps TRBD1 (5 bases). The ends were cut back, 0 bases at V and 6 bases at J, with 9 bases in the middle. CDR1 and CDR2 from the germline V gene are SGHRS and YFSETQ. CDR3 size: 14 residues. The DNA of the CDR3 is TGCGCCAGCAGCTTGGAGGGGATTGCCGGGGAGCTGTTTTTT. Its translation: CASSLEGIAGELFF.

This chain connects TRBV10-2 to TRBJ1-1, with 7 positions matching TRBD1. Germline V gene data show CDR1 as WSHSY and CDR2 as SAAADI. The CDR3 covers 13 residues. V lost 4 bases, J lost 4 bases, and 3 bases stayed unmatched. CDR3 region: CASSAKGATEAFF. DNA for the CDR3: TGCGCCAGCAGTGCAAAGGGGGCCACTGAAGCTTTCTTT.

The CDR3 nucleotides are TGTGCCAGCTTGACAGGGGGCGCAAACACCATATATTTT. Amino acid sequence: CASLTGGANTIYF. V usage is TRBV7-2 and J usage is TRBJ1-3, with 10 bases fitting TRBD1. V gave up 8 bases and J gave up 6 bases; unmatched junction bases: 4. Germline assignment: CDR1 SGHTA and CDR2 FQGNSA. This CDR3 has 13 residues.

The chain is built from TRBV5-4 and TRBJ2-2, with 11 bases that match TRBD2. This CDR3 spans 18 amino acids. Germline loops: CDR1 SGHNT, CDR2 YYREEE (reference sequence). V lost 3 bases and J lost 0; bases outside the gene matches: 7. The CDR3, as DNA: TGTGCCAGCAGCTCCGGGACTAGCGGATTAGCGAACACCGGGGAGCTGTTTTTT. This translates into CASSSGTSGLANTGELFF.

The CDR3 reads CASSDTGKAFF. CDR3 nucleotides: TGTGCCAGCAGTGATACCGGGAAAGCTTTCTTT. This chain joins TRBV2 and TRBJ1-1; no clear D gene. The germline gives CDR1 SNHLY, CDR2 FYNNEI. The V gene lost 3 bases and the J gene lost 9 bases, with 8 bases spanning the gap. This CDR3 contains 11 residues.

The genes are TRBV4-2 and TRBJ2-3, with D possibly TRBD1 on 6 matching bases. CDR1 and CDR2 (germline): LGHNA, YNFKEQ. This CDR3 contains 17 residues. V was trimmed by 3 bases and J by 0 bases, leaving 16 bases between them. CDR3 sequence: CASSQGATRYSTDTQYF. For the CDR3, the DNA is TGTGCCAGCAGCCAGGGGGCTACCCGCTATAGCACAGATACGCAGTATTTT.

The J gene is TRBJ2-5, the V gene TRBV5-1; D is perhaps TRBD2 (5 bases). CDR3 length: 14 amino acids. Germline V CDR1 and CDR2: SGHRS, YFSETQ. V was trimmed by 0 bases and J by 3 bases, leaving 9 bases between them. CDR3 sequence: CASSLERAEETQYF. Here the CDR3 DNA reads TGCGCCAGCAGCTTGGAACGAGCGGAAGAGACCCAGTACTTC.

This CDR3 reads CASSPKSGVYYGYTF. Here the CDR3 DNA reads TGTGCCAGCAGCCCAAAATCAGGGGTCTACTATGGCTACACCTTC. V gene TRBV7-2 combines with J gene TRBJ1-2; D might be TRBD1 (6 bases). Germline V lookup: CDR1 SGHTA, CDR2 FQGNSA. Trimming removed 5 bases from V and 3 bases from J, with 16 bases in between. This CDR3 is 15 amino acids long.

Only a few counts were recorded for this clone. This chain connects TRBV28 to TRBJ2-2; D call uncertain. CDR3 length: 14 amino acids. Trimming took off 1 base at V and 4 bases at J, with 7 bases between the two ends. CDR1 and CDR2 from the germline V gene are MDHEN and SYDVKM. DNA of the CDR3: TGTGCCAGCAGTTTATACGCAGTCACCGGGGAGCTGTTTTTT. This gives the protein CASSLYAVTGELFF.

This clone has only one observation. J is TRBJ1-2 and V is TRBV6-2 or TRBV6-3, with D hard to call. V lost 2 bases, J lost 3 bases, and 13 bases lay in between. CDR3 length: 15 residues. Germline V gene sequence: CDR1 MNHEY, CDR2 SVGEGT. The CDR3 reads CASSYLSLGDYGYTF. CDR3 bases: TGTGCCAGCAGTTACCTCTCGTTGGGAGACTATGGCTACACCTTC.

This clone has only a few counts. The chain carries TRBV30 and TRBJ1-4; 7 positions agree with TRBD1. Germline V gene data show CDR1 as GTSNPN and CDR2 as SVGIG (reference sequence). There are 13 residues in the CDR3. The CDR3 reads CATAQGEYEKLFF. DNA of the CDR3: TGTGCGACAGCTCAGGGGGAATATGAAAAACTGTTTTTT.

This sequence joins TRBV7-9 and TRBJ2-4, with D hard to call. V dropped 3 bases and J dropped 0 bases, with 6 bases sitting between them. The germline gives CDR1 SEHNR, CDR2 FQNEAQ (reference sequence). CDR3 length equals 14 residues. CDR3 sequence reads: CASSFGGAKNIQYF. CDR3 in DNA: TGTGCCAGCAGCTTTGGCGGAGCCAAAAACATTCAGTACTTC.